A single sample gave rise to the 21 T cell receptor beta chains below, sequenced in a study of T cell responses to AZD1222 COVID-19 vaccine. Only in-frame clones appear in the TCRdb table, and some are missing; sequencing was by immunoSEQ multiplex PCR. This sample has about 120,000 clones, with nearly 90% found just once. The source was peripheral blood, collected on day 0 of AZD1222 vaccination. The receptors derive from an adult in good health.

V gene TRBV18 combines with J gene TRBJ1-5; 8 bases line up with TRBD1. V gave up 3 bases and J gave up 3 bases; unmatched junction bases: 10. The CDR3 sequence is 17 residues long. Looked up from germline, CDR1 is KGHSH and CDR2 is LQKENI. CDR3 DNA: TGTGCCAGCTCACCTAGCTCGACGGACAGGGTCAATCAGCCCCAGCATTTT. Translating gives CASSPSSTDRVNQPQHF. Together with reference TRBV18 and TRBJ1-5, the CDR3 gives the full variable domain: NAGVMQNPRHLVRRRGQEARLRCSPMKGHSHVYWYRQLPEEGLKFMVYLQKENIIDESGMPKERFSAEFPKEGPSILRIQQVVRGDSAAYFCASSPSSTDRVNQPQHFGDGTRLSIL.

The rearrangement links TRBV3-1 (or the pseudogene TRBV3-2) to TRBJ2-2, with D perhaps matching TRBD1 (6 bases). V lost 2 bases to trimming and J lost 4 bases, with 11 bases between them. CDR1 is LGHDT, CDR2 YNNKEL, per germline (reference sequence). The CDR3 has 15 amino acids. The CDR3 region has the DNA TGTGCCAGCAGCCAAAATGGACAGCTCACCGGGGAGCTGTTTTTT. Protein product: CASSQNGQLTGELFF.

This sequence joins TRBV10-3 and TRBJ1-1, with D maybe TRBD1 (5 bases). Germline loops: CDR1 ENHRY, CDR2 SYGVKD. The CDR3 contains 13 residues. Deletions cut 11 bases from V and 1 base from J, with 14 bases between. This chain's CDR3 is CAGSGTGNTEAFF. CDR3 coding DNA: TGTGCCGGCAGCGGAACAGGGAACACTGAAGCTTTCTTT.

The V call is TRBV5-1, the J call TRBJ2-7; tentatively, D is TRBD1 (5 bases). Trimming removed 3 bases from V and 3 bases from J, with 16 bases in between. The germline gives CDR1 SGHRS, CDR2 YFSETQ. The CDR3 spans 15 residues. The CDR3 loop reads CASSSPDKTGYEQYF. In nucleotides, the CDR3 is TGCGCCAGCAGCTCCCCGGACAAGACTGGCTACGAGCAGTACTTC.

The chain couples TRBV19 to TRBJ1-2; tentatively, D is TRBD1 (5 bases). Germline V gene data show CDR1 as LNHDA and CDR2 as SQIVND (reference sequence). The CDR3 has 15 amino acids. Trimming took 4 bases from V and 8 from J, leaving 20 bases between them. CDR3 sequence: CASSTLQGGPGGYTF. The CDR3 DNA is TGTGCCAGTAGTACCCTTCAGGGAGGGCCGGGCGGCTACACCTTC.

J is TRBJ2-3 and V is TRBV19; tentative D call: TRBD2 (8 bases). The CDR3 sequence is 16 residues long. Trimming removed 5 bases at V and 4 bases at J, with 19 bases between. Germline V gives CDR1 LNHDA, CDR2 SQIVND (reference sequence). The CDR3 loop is CASSDHTGGGADTQYF. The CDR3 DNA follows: TGTGCCAGTAGTGACCACACGGGAGGGGGCGCAGATACGCAGTATTTT. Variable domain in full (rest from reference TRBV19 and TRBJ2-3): DGGITQSPKYLFRKEGQNVTLSCEQNLNHDAMYWYRQDPGQGLRLIYYSQIVNDFQKGDIAEGYSVSREKKESFPLTVTSAQKNPTAFYLCASSDHTGGGADTQYFGPGTRLTVL.

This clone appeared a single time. The CDR3 sequence: CASSPAPGVFAEAFF. DNA for the CDR3: TGCGCCAGCAGCCCGGCCCCAGGGGTTTTTGCTGAAGCTTTCTTT. The chain recombines TRBV5-1 with TRBJ1-1; possible D gene TRBD1, 6 bases. Germline values: CDR1 SGHRS, CDR2 YFSETQ. V lost 4 bases to trimming and J lost 6 bases, with 19 bases between them. This CDR3 is built from 15 residues.

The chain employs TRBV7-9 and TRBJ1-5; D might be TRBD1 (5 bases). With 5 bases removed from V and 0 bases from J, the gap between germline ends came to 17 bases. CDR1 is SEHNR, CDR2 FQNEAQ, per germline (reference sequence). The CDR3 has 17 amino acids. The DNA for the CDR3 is TGTGCCAGCAGCCCAAGGTCTTGGGGCAATAGCAATCAGCCCCAGCATTTT. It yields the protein CASSPRSWGNSNQPQHF.

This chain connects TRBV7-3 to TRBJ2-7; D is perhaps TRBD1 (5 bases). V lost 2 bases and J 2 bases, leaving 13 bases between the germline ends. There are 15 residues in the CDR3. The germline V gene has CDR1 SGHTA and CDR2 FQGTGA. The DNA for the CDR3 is TGTGCCAGCAGCTTAGGCCAGGGTAGCACCTACGAGCAGTACTTC. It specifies CASSLGQGSTYEQYF.

The CDR3 DNA reads TGCGCCAGCAGCCAGATACTAGAGTCGCCCGAGACCCAGTACTTC. Its protein is CASSQILESPETQYF. This sequence joins TRBV4-1 and TRBJ2-5; possibly TRBD2 for D (5 bases). The length of the CDR3 is 15 residues. The germline gives CDR1 MGHRA, CDR2 YSYEKL. The V gene lost 3 bases and the J gene lost 5 bases, with 16 bases spanning the gap.

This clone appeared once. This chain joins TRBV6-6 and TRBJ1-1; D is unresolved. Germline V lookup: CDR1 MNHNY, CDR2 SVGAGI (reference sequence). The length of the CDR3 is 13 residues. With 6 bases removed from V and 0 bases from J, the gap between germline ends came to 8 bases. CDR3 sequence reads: CASSREMNTEAFF. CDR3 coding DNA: TGTGCCAGCAGCCGAGAAATGAACACTGAAGCTTTCTTT.

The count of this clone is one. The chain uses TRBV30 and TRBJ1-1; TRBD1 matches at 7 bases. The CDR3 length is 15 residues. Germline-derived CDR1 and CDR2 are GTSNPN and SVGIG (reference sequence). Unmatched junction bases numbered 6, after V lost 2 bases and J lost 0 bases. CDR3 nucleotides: TGTGCCTGGAGTCGGGGGGACAGAATGAACACTGAAGCTTTCTTT. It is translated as CAWSRGDRMNTEAFF.

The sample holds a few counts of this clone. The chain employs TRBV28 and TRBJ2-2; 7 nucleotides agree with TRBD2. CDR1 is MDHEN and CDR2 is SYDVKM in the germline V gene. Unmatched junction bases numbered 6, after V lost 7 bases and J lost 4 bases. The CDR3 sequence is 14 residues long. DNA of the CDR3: TGTGCCAGCACTAAAGCGGGACTCACCGGGGAGCTGTTTTTT. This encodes CASTKAGLTGELFF.

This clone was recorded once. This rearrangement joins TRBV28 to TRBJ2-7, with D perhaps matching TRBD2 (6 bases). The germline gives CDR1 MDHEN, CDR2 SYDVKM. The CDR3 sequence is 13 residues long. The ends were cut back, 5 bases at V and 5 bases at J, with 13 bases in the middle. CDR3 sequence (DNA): TGTGCCAGCAGTCTCGGAGGAGGGAACGAGCAGTACTTC. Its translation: CASSLGGGNEQYF. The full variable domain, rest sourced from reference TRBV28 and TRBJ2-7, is DVKVTQSSRYLVKRTGEKVFLECVQDMDHENMFWYRQDPGLGLRLIYFSYDVKMKEKGDIPEGYSVSREKKERFSLILESASTNQTSMYLCASSLGGGNEQYFGPGTRLTVT.

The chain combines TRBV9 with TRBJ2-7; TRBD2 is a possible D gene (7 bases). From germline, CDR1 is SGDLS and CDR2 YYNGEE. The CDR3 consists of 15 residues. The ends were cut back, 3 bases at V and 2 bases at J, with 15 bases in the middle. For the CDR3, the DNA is TGTGCCAGCAGCGGGGGGGGCTCCACCACCTACGAGCAGTACTTC. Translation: CASSGGGSTTYEQYF.

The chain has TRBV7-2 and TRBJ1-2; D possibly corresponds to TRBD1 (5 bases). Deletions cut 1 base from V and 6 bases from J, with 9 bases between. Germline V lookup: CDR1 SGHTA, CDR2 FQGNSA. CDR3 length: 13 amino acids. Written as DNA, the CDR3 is TGTGCCAGCAGCTTAGTACGGGGCAATGGCTACACCTTC. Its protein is CASSLVRGNGYTF.

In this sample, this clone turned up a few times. The CDR3 reads CASSVDVQGRRSGYTF. CDR3 in DNA: TGTGCCAGCAGTGTAGATGTCCAGGGCCGCAGGAGTGGCTACACCTTC. The chain uses TRBV2 and TRBJ1-2; D might be TRBD1 (5 bases). This CDR3 is built from 16 residues. V lost 4 bases and J 7 bases, leaving 22 bases between the germline ends. CDR1 SNHLY and CDR2 FYNNEI come from the germline V gene.

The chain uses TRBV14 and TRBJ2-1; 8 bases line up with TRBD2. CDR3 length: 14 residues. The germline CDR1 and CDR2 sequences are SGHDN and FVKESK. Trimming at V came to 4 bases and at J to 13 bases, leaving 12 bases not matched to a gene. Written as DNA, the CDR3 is TGTGCCAGCAGCCCCCCGGGAGGGTGGGCCTCTCAGTTCTTC. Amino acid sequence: CASSPPGGWASQFF.

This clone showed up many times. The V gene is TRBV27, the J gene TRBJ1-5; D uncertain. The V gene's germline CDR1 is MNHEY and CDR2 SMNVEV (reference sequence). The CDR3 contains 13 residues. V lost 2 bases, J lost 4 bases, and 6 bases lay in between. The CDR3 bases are TGTGCCAGCAGTTTAGGGGTAAATCAGCCCCAGCATTTT. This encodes CASSLGVNQPQHF.

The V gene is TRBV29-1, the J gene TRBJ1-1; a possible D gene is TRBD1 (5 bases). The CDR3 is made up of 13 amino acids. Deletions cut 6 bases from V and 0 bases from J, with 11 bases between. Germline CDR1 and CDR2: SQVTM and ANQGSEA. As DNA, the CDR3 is TGCAGCGTAGAACTACAGGTGAACACTGAAGCTTTCTTT. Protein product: CSVELQVNTEAFF.

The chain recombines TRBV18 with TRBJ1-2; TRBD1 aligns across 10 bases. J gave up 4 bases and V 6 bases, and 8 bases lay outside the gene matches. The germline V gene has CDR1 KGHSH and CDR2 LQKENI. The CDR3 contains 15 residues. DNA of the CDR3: TGTGCCAGCTCCAAACAAGGGGACAGGGGCTATGGCTACACCTTC. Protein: CASSKQGDRGYGYTF.